This TCR beta chain was recovered during a study of CD8+CD57+ T cells in acquired aplastic anemia. Background on the study: Sorted cells (CD4+ and CD8+) yielded DNA amounts that averaged about 2.9 ug. Study results and caveats: Between patients and controls, CD8+ Simpson's diversity did not vary significantly.

As concerns this clonotype: What it binds is not known.

Germline V gene data show CDR1 as SEHNR and CDR2 as FQNEAQ (reference sequence). Trimming removed 5 bases at V and 3 bases at J, with 11 bases between. The CDR3 contains 13 residues. Profiles of TCR beta VDJ and CDR3 were generated from a genomic DNA template. TCRdb ran MiXCR on the reads and lists one entry per CDR3 protein. The sample holds 150,000 to 200,000 distinct CDR3 sequences; around 45% are singletons and the top ten take about 1.1%. Specimen: sorted CD4+, CD8+, or CD8+CD57+ T cells (not recorded which) from PBMCs. V is TRBV7-9 and J is TRBJ2-7; possible D gene TRBD1, 6 bases. This clonotype was sampled from a human donor in good health. CDR3 residues: CASSAQGHYEQYF. The CDR3 DNA is TGTGCCAGCAGCGCTCAGGGGCACTACGAGCAGTACTTC.